Listed below are T cell receptor beta chains from one sample, sequenced in a study of cytomegalovirus exposure and HLA in healthy donors. Only in-frame clones appear in the TCRdb table, and some are missing; sequencing was by immunoSEQ multiplex PCR. This table holds more than 95,000 clones, around 82% found once. Sequenced material: PBMCs. The receptors stem from a man aged 40-55 years in good health and CMV-seronegative. Both conserved end residues are part of each CDR3.

TRBV7-9	CASSFHREGEKLFF
TRBV30	CAWATGGFYGYTF
TRBV28	CASTSSTDTQYF
TRBV6-5	CASSYAGGAGELFF
TRBV29-1	CSAGTGVTYEQYF
TRBV19	CASSIAFRTSGNTGELFF
TRBV2	CASRGASGADNEKLFF
TRBV19	CAGGTTLGRGYTF
TRBV5-5	CASSTTSGQETQYF
TRBV11-2	CASSFRGGYTF
TRBV2	CASSEALRGQETQYF
TRBV30	CAWSVTLNTEAFF
TRBV19	CASSIVTAYGYTF
TRBV10-2	CASIPRTGEVNTEAFF
TRBV28	CASKVAAGMNTEAFF
TRBV9	CASSVGRSSIYGYTF
TRBV14	CASSPGQSTGELFF
TRBV4-3	CASSLGLVLNEQFF
TRBV5-1	CASSLGTGPANEQFF
TRBV10-3	CAISESTRNGGAAGEQFF
TRBV19	CASRSTGADTQYF
TRBV6-5	CASRAYNTEAFF
TRBV27	CAVGGWMGEQYF